These T cell receptor beta chains were read from a single sample in a study of identifying expanded T cells in peripheral blood. Some clones are missing from TCRdb's copy, which holds only in-frame ones; the method was immunoSEQ multiplex PCR. This table has more than 65,000 clones, about nine tenths appearing once. The sample consisted of blood. The source is a person aged 18 to 75 in good health. The CDR3 runs from the conserved cysteine through the conserved F or W. D genes are given only for firm matches. Clone size is given for some rows only: seen once, a few or many times, or a class if the clone is expanded.

V gene	clone size	J gene	D gene	CDR3 protein	CDR3 DNA
TRBV10-3	.	TRBJ1-5	.	CASRRKVGGNQPQHF	TGTGCCAGCCGGAGGAAAGTGGGGGGTAATCAGCCCCAGCATTTT
TRBV5-5	.	TRBJ2-3	TRBD2	CASSVTSGSLSDTQYF	TGTGCCAGCAGCGTAACTAGCGGGAGCTTGTCAGATACGCAGTATTTT
TRBV9	.	TRBJ2-1	TRBD1	CASSGFGTGGEGIYNEQFF	TGTGCCAGCAGCGGCTTCGGGACAGGGGGCGAGGGTATCTACAATGAGCAGTTCTTC
TRBV10-3	once	TRBJ1-4	.	CAISAKGQPNEKLFF	TGTGCCATCAGTGCGAAAGGACAGCCCAATGAAAAACTGTTTTTT
TRBV28	few	TRBJ1-2	.	CASSFWANNYGYTF	TGTGCCAGCAGTTTTTGGGCCAATAACTATGGCTACACCTTC
TRBV7-2	.	TRBJ2-3	.	CASSFLGLADTQYF	TGTGCCAGCAGCTTTCTAGGTCTTGCGGATACGCAGTATTTT
TRBV4-1	once	TRBJ2-7	TRBD2	CASSLRTGTSGTSYEQYF	TGCGCCAGCAGCCTTCGAACGGGGACTAGCGGGACCTCCTACGAGCAGTACTTC
TRBV7-9	.	TRBJ2-7	.	CASSYRTGFYEQYF	TGTGCCAGCAGCTACAGGACGGGGTTCTACGAGCAGTACTTC
TRBV6-6	.	TRBJ1-3	.	CASLMSPSSGNTIYF	TGTGCCAGCCTGATGTCACCGAGCTCTGGAAACACCATATATTTT
TRBV7-2	.	TRBJ2-1	.	CASAGFGPGDEQFF	TGTGCCAGCGCTGGATTCGGGCCGGGTGATGAGCAGTTCTTC
TRBV7-9	medium-sized	TRBJ2-7	TRBD1	CASSSGQAKRYF	TGTGCCAGCAGCTCCGGACAGGCAAAACGGTACTTC
TRBV14	.	TRBJ1-1	.	CASSQARSGGTEAFF	TGTGCCAGCAGCCAAGCAAGATCTGGAGGCACTGAAGCTTTCTTT
TRBV28	.	TRBJ1-5	.	CASSLRQGNQPQHF	TGTGCCAGCAGTCTCCGACAGGGCAATCAGCCCCAGCATTTT
TRBV10-3	.	TRBJ1-3	TRBD1	CAISGQGYGNTIYF	TGTGCCATCAGCGGACAGGGTTATGGAAACACCATATATTTT
TRBV28	.	TRBJ2-1	TRBD2	CASRSSGDYNEQFF	TGTGCCAGCAGGTCTAGCGGAGATTACAATGAGCAGTTCTTC
TRBV27	.	TRBJ2-7	TRBD2	CAGLTSGYSYEQYF	TGTGCCGGCCTAACTAGCGGTTACTCCTACGAGCAGTACTTC
TRBV5-6	.	TRBJ2-5	.	CASSRRERETQYF	TGTGCCAGCAGCCGCAGGGAAAGGGAGACCCAGTACTTC
TRBV28	once	TRBJ2-2	TRBD2	CASSERGTGELFF	TGTGCCAGCAGCGAGCGGGGCACCGGGGAGCTGTTTTTT
TRBV5-8	.	TRBJ2-3	.	CASSLEAGTDTQYF	TGTGCCAGCAGCTTGGAGGCCGGCACAGATACGCAGTATTTT
TRBV19	.	TRBJ2-7	TRBD1	CASSISGTGEFYEQYF	TGTGCCAGTAGTATTTCCGGGACAGGGGAGTTTTACGAGCAGTACTTC
TRBV28	.	TRBJ2-2	.	CASSTAGGELFF	TGTGCCAGCAGCACGGCGGGGGGGGAGCTGTTTTTT
TRBV7-8	.	TRBJ2-3	.	CASTPYWRSTDTQYF	TGTGCCAGCACCCCGTACTGGCGGTCAACAGATACGCAGTATTTT
TRBV9	once	TRBJ2-7	TRBD1	CASSVAAGGYEQYF	TGTGCCAGCAGCGTAGCGGCAGGGGGCTACGAGCAGTACTTC
TRBV6-5	.	TRBJ1-2	.	CASSYSRGYTF	TGTGCCAGCAGTTACTCGAGGGGCTACACCTTC
TRBV10-3	.	TRBJ2-7	TRBD1	CAIWDSISYEQYF	TGTGCCATTTGGGACAGCATTTCCTACGAGCAGTACTTC
TRBV30	once	TRBJ2-7	.	CAWSGLRSSYEQYF	TGTGCCTGGAGTGGGTTAAGGAGTTCCTACGAGCAGTACTTC
TRBV2	.	TRBJ2-6	.	CASRGSASGANVLTF	TGTGCCAGCAGGGGGTCGGCCTCTGGGGCCAACGTCCTGACTTTC
TRBV6-6	.	TRBJ2-7	TRBD1	CASRGPGTGLYEQYF	TGTGCCAGCAGGGGCCCCGGGACAGGGCTCTACGAGCAGTACTTC
TRBV5-1	.	TRBJ2-3	.	CASSGTGTRSTDTQYF	TGCGCCAGCAGTGGGACCGGGACACGGAGCACAGATACGCAGTATTTT
TRBV28	.	TRBJ2-3	.	CASSFIRNTDTQYF	TGTGCCAGCAGTTTTATCCGGAACACAGATACGCAGTATTTT
TRBV29-1	.	TRBJ1-2	TRBD1	CSVSLPGQGGFGYTF	TGCAGCGTTTCACTCCCGGGACAGGGTGGGTTTGGCTACACCTTC
TRBV27	.	TRBJ2-5	.	CASSLLGETQYF	TGTGCCAGCAGTTTACTGGGAGAGACCCAGTACTTC
TRBV21-1	.	TRBJ2-5	.	CASRTLPRLNLRGETQYF	TGTGCCAGCAGGACTTTACCCAGGCTAAATCTAAGGGGGGAGACCCAGTACTTC
TRBV18	.	TRBJ1-1	.	CASSPQNTEAFF	TGTGCCAGCTCACCCCAGAACACTGAAGCTTTCTTT
TRBV7-8	.	TRBJ2-1	TRBD2	CASSLAGLAGDPYNEQFF	TGTGCCAGCAGCTTAGCGGGGCTAGCGGGAGACCCTTACAATGAGCAGTTCTTC
TRBV4-1	.	TRBJ1-3	.	CASSRPSDWGNTIYF	TGCGCCAGCAGCCGCCCTTCCGACTGGGGTAACACCATATATTTT
TRBV7-9	.	TRBJ2-7	.	CASSLAEGGYEQYF	TGTGCCAGCAGCTTAGCTGAGGGTGGTTACGAGCAGTACTTC
TRBV6-5	.	TRBJ2-7	.	CASSREAGLPYEQYF	TGTGCCAGCAGTAGAGAAGCCGGGCTCCCATACGAGCAGTACTTC
TRBV6-5	.	TRBJ2-5	.	CASSYSNTAETQYF	TGTGCCAGCAGTTACTCGAACACCGCAGAGACCCAGTACTTC
TRBV28	.	TRBJ2-5	.	CASETLAGQETQYF	TGTGCCAGCGAAACCCTGGCAGGCCAAGAGACCCAGTACTTC
TRBV7-6	.	TRBJ1-3	.	CASRPGSGNTIYF	TGTGCCAGCAGGCCAGGGTCCGGAAACACCATATATTTT
TRBV5-6	.	TRBJ1-2	.	CASSLDPRNYGYTF	TGTGCCAGCAGCTTGGACCCCAGGAACTATGGCTACACCTTC
TRBV4-2	.	TRBJ2-1	.	CASSKQYEQFF	TGTGCCAGCAGCAAACAGTATGAGCAGTTCTTC
TRBV5-1	.	TRBJ2-3	TRBD2	CASSLVSGGDTQYF	TGCGCCAGCAGCTTGGTTAGCGGGGGGGATACGCAGTATTTT
TRBV18	once	TRBJ2-3	TRBD2	CASSSTSGITDTQYF	TGTGCCAGCTCATCGACTAGCGGGATCACAGATACGCAGTATTTT
TRBV6-5	.	TRBJ2-7	.	CASSPPLGEQYF	TGTGCCAGCAGTCCCCCTTTGGGGGAGCAGTACTTC
TRBV6-1	.	TRBJ2-3	TRBD1	CASIGQVQSHTQYF	TGTGCCAGCATTGGACAGGTACAATCGCATACGCAGTATTTT
TRBV5-5	.	TRBJ2-7	TRBD1	CASSFRQGWEQYF	TGTGCCAGCAGCTTCCGACAGGGGTGGGAGCAGTACTTC
TRBV12-5	.	TRBJ1-1	.	CASGFSPGELGTEAFF	TGTGCTAGTGGTTTTTCTCCCGGGGAGCTGGGCACTGAAGCTTTCTTT
TRBV6-6	.	TRBJ2-7	TRBD1	CASTRTGGGEQYF	TGTGCCAGCACCAGGACAGGGGGTGGTGAGCAGTACTTC
TRBV4-1	few	TRBJ2-2	.	CASSQESGVSTGELFF	TGCGCCAGCAGCCAAGAATCGGGGGTTTCCACCGGGGAGCTGTTTTTT
TRBV28	.	TRBJ2-5	.	CASRLEQDQETQYF	TGTGCCAGCAGGCTAGAACAGGATCAGGAGACCCAGTACTTC
TRBV5-8	.	TRBJ2-3	TRBD1	CASSRRQGALHRNTQYF	TGTGCCAGCAGTCGCCGACAGGGCGCCCTGCACAGAAATACGCAGTATTTT
TRBV2	.	TRBJ2-1	.	CASSRSNEQFF	TGTGCCAGCAGTCGGAGCAATGAGCAGTTCTTC